One and the same sample provided the 5 T cell receptor beta chains below, sequenced in a study of beta chain features in type 1 diabetes. Of the isolated RNA, all was reverse transcribed, and so the sequenced material was expressed TCRB transcripts. Data came from immunoSEQ multiplex PCR; TCRdb stores just in-frame clones and leaves some out. The table includes roughly 310,000 clones, about 10% detected once. The sample comprised naive CD4+ T cells from blood. These TCRs come from a woman aged 25 to 45 in good health.

This clone was observed a handful of times. The rearrangement links TRBV9 to TRBJ1-4; D is perhaps TRBD1 (6 bases). The CDR3 is 15 amino acids. Germline V gene sequence: CDR1 SGDLS, CDR2 YYNGEE. Trimming removed 0 bases at V and 7 bases at J, with 13 bases between. The chain's CDR3 is CASSVVTGSGEKLFF. In nucleotides, the CDR3 is TGTGCCAGCAGCGTAGTGACAGGCTCGGGTGAAAAACTGTTTTTT.

The chain recombines TRBV1 with TRBJ2-7; no check of the table's D call, TRBD2, against the DNA was made. TRBV1 is termed a pseudogene. The CDR3 runs to 17 residues. The CDR3 loop reads CTSSQILAGAFSYEQYF. As DNA, the CDR3 is TGCACCAGCAGCCAGATTCTAGCGGGAGCTTTCTCCTACGAGCAGTACTTC.

The V gene is TRBV27, the J gene TRBJ2-6; D is uncertain. The germline V gene encodes CDR1 MNHEY and CDR2 SMNVEV (reference sequence). There are 14 residues in the CDR3. V lost 6 bases and J lost 2, with 8 bases in between. The CDR3 DNA follows: TGTGCCAGCAGGGAGTTGGCTGGGGCCAACGTCCTGACTTTC. It codes for CASRELAGANVLTF.

This chain links TRBV15 with TRBJ2-7; TRBD1 matches at 7 bases. Trimming at V came to 0 bases and at J to 6 bases, leaving 8 bases not matched to a gene. The V gene's germline CDR1 is LNHNV and CDR2 YYDKDF (reference sequence). The CDR3 sequence is 15 residues long. This chain's CDR3 is CATSRDPEGASEQYF. The DNA of the CDR3 is TGTGCCACCAGCAGAGATCCCGAGGGGGCGTCCGAGCAGTACTTC. Looking up the rest from reference TRBV15 and TRBJ2-7 gives the full variable domain: DAMVIQNPRYQVTQFGKPVTLSCSQTLNHNVMYWYQQKSSQAPKLLFHYYDKDFNNEADTPDNFQSRRPNTSFCFLDIRSPGLGDTAMYLCATSRDPEGASEQYFGPGTRLTVT.

V and J are TRBV7-6 and TRBJ2-7; 9 nucleotides align to TRBD1. The ends lost 8 bases at V and 3 bases at J; junction bases unmatched: 11. The germline CDR1 and CDR2 sequences are SGHVS and FNYEAQ. This CDR3 comprises 15 residues. CDR3 protein: CASSRTGQGGYEQYF. CDR3 DNA sequence: TGTGCCAGCTCCAGGACGGGACAGGGTGGCTACGAGCAGTACTTC.